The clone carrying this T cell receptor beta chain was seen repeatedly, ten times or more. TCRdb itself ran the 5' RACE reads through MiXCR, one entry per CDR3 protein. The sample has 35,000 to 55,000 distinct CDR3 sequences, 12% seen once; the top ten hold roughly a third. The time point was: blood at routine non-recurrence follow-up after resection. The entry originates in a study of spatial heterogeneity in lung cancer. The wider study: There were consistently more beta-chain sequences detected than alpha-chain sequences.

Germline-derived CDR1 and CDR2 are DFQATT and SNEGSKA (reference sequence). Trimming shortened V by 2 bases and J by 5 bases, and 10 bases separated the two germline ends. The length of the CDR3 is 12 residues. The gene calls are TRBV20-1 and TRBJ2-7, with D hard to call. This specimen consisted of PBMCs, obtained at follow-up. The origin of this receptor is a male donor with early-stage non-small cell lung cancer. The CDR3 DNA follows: TGCAGTGCTAGACAGGAATGGAACGAGCAGTACTTC. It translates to CSARQEWNEQYF.